Listed here are 25 T cell receptor beta chains from one sample, sequenced in a study of identical twins. TCRdb re-called the 5' RACE reads through MiXCR, storing one row per CDR3 protein. The sample records hundreds of thousands of distinct CDR3 sequences, around an eighth being singletons. The same sample was also used in a study of yellow fever vaccine responses in identical twins.

Sequencing was performed on PBMCs. These receptors were obtained from a woman under 30 in good health.

This chain uses TRBV6-1 with TRBJ1-1; no clear D. CDR1 is MNHNS and CDR2 is SASEGT in the germline V gene. V lost 5 bases, J lost 1 base, and 11 bases lay in between. The CDR3 runs to 14 residues. The CDR3 nucleotides read TGTGCCAGCAGTCTCCGACGGCAGAACACTGAAGCTTTCTTT. This gives the protein CASSLRRQNTEAFF.

In this sample, this clonotype turned up a few times. The chain carries TRBV5-1 and TRBJ2-7, with D uncertain. The CDR3 totals 15 residues. The V end was cut by 0 bases, the J end by 6 bases, with 16 bases between. Germline CDR1 and CDR2: SGHRS and YFSETQ. CDR3 loop: CASSLGSAGIGEQYF. CDR3 in DNA: TGCGCCAGCAGCTTGGGGTCAGCAGGAATCGGCGAGCAGTACTTC.

This clonotype came up a few times. V is TRBV7-9 and J is TRBJ2-1, with D perhaps matching TRBD2 (6 bases). The CDR3 length is 10 residues. V lost 11 bases, J lost 6 bases, and 8 bases lay in between. Germline V gene data show CDR1 as SEHNR and CDR2 as FQNEAQ (reference sequence). This CDR3 is CAPGANEQFF. CDR3 DNA: TGTGCCCCGGGAGCCAATGAGCAGTTCTTC.

This clonotype turned up a few times. The chain is built from TRBV12-3 or TRBV12-4 and TRBJ2-1, with D perhaps matching TRBD2 (7 bases). The germline V and J ends were trimmed by 6 bases and 7 bases, with 16 bases remaining between them. CDR3 length: 14 residues. CDR3 DNA: TGTGCCAGCAGGCCCGAGGGGGGGGGTAATGAGCAGTTCTTC. This gives the protein CASRPEGGGNEQFF.

This clonotype has only a few counts. The chain couples TRBV7-6 to TRBJ2-1, with TRBD2 as a possible D gene (6 bases). The germline CDR1 and CDR2 sequences are SGHVS and FNYEAQ. Deletions cut 0 bases from V and 3 bases from J, with 21 bases between. The CDR3 is made up of 19 amino acids. The DNA for the CDR3 is TGTGCCAGCAGCTTAGCCCCCCCAAGGGTAGCGGAGATCTACAATGAGCAGTTCTTC. Its translation is CASSLAPPRVAEIYNEQFF.

The chain recombines TRBV5-1 with TRBJ2-1; 10 positions match TRBD2. Germline CDR1 reads SGHRS; CDR2 reads YFSETQ. CDR3 length equals 16 residues. J gave up 4 bases and V 4 bases, and 8 bases lay outside the gene matches. CDR3 in DNA: TGCGCCAGCAGCCCGGACGGACTAGCGGATTACAATGAGCAGTTCTTC. Its translation is CASSPDGLADYNEQFF. Combining the CDR3 with reference TRBV5-1 and TRBJ2-1 gives the whole variable domain KAGVTQTPRYLIKTRGQQVTLSCSPISGHRSVSWYQQTPGQGLQFLFEYFSETQRNKGNFPGRFSGRQFSNSRSEMNVSTLELGDSALYLCASSPDGLADYNEQFFGPGTRLTVL.

V usage is TRBV11-2 and J usage is TRBJ2-1; 7 bases are shared with TRBD1. The CDR3 consists of 12 residues. V shed 10 bases and J 10 bases; nucleotides not matched to a gene: 10. CDR1 is SGHAT and CDR2 is FQNNGV in the germline V gene. CDR3 in amino acids: CAIHTGAYEQFF. As DNA, the CDR3 is TGTGCCATACACACAGGGGCATACGAGCAGTTCTTC.

In this sample, this clonotype turned up a few times. The chain joins TRBV7-2 to TRBJ2-1; TRBD1 matches 10 bases. Trimming cost V 3 bases and J 8 bases; bases outside gene matches: 4. This CDR3 is built from 14 residues. Germline-derived CDR1 and CDR2 are SGHTA and FQGNSA. The CDR3, as DNA: TGTGCCAGCAGCTTCCGACAGGGGGCGTATGAGCAGTTCTTC. Its translation: CASSFRQGAYEQFF. The full variable domain, with the rest looked up from reference TRBV7-2 and TRBJ2-1, is GAGVSQSPSNKVTEKGKDVELRCDPISGHTALYWYRQSLGQGLEFLIYFQGNSAPDKSGLPSDRFSAERTGGSVSTLTIQRTQQEDSAVYLCASSFRQGAYEQFFGPGTRLTVL.

V gene TRBV20-1 combines with J gene TRBJ2-7; a weak D match, TRBD1 (6 bases). The CDR3 consists of 13 residues. CDR1 is DFQATT and CDR2 is SNEGSKA in the germline V gene (reference sequence). V was pared by 6 bases and J by 2 bases, with 14 bases between. This CDR3 reads CSASQDSAYEQYV. The CDR3 coding sequence is TGCAGTGCATCGCAGGACAGTGCCTACGAGCAGTACGTC.

The table lists this clonotype with many counts. The rearrangement joins TRBV12-3 or TRBV12-4 to TRBJ2-1; 12 nucleotides match TRBD2. Unmatched junction bases numbered 4, after V lost 4 bases and J lost 9 bases. The CDR3 loop spans 14 amino acids. The DNA of the CDR3 is TGTGCCAGCAGTTGGCCTAGCGGGGGGGGTGAGCAGTTCTTC. Translated, it gives CASSWPSGGGEQFF.

Ten or more counts support this clonotype. The V gene is TRBV28, the J gene TRBJ2-7, with D perhaps TRBD1 (6 bases). The CDR3 length is 14 residues. V was clipped by 7 bases and J by 0 bases, with 13 bases between them. Germline-derived CDR1 and CDR2 are MDHEN and SYDVKM. In nucleotides, the CDR3 is TGTGCCAGCACCTCACAGGGTGTCTCCTACGAGCAGTACGTC. It encodes CASTSQGVSYEQYV.

As DNA, the CDR3 is TGTGCCAGCAGGCCGGGACTAGCGGGAGGGCCTTCAGATACGCAGTATTTT. Translating gives CASRPGLAGGPSDTQYF. V is TRBV2 and J is TRBJ2-3, with 16 bases lining up with TRBD2. This CDR3 has 17 residues. The V segment lost 6 bases and the J segment 4 bases; nucleotides outside the gene matches: 7. Germline CDR1 SNHLY, CDR2 FYNNEI. Full variable domain (outside the CDR3, taken from reference TRBV2 and TRBJ2-3): EPEVTQTPSHQVTQMGQEVILRCVPISNHLYFYWYRQILGQKVEFLVSFYNNEISEKSEIFDDQFSVERPDGSNFTLKIRSTKLEDSAMYFCASRPGLAGGPSDTQYFGPGTRLTVL.

This clonotype was found many times. The V gene is TRBV6-5, the J gene TRBJ2-6, with D perhaps TRBD1 (5 bases). From germline, CDR1 is MNHEY and CDR2 SVGAGI. V lost 2 bases and J 1 base, leaving 15 bases between the germline ends. There are 18 residues in the CDR3. CDR3 sequence reads: CASSYGAQLISGANVLTF. The CDR3 nucleotides read TGTGCCAGCAGTTACGGGGCGCAGCTGATATCTGGGGCCAACGTCCTGACTTTC.

This clonotype was detected ten times or more. The chain recombines TRBV24-1 with TRBJ2-5, with 8 nucleotides matching TRBD2. Germline trimming cut 4 bases from V and 1 base from J; bases unmatched to any gene: 10. Germline CDR1 reads KGHDR; CDR2 reads SFDVKD. The CDR3 extends over 17 amino acids. Here the CDR3 reads CATSDRWVAGIQETQYF. CDR3 DNA sequence: TGTGCCACCAGTGACCGTTGGGTAGCGGGGATCCAAGAGACCCAGTACTTC.

The J gene is TRBJ2-1, the V gene TRBV2; TRBD1 agrees at 9 bases. The germline V gene has CDR1 SNHLY and CDR2 FYNNEI. The CDR3 consists of 14 residues. Germline trimming cut 6 bases from V and 6 bases from J; bases unmatched to any gene: 6. In DNA, the CDR3 is TGTGCCAGCAGCCCCGGGACAGGGTTCAATGAGCAGTTCTTC. Amino acids: CASSPGTGFNEQFF. Drawing the rest from reference TRBV2 and TRBJ2-1, the complete variable domain is EPEVTQTPSHQVTQMGQEVILRCVPISNHLYFYWYRQILGQKVEFLVSFYNNEISEKSEIFDDQFSVERPDGSNFTLKIRSTKLEDSAMYFCASSPGTGFNEQFFGPGTRLTVL.

This clonotype was found many times. This chain connects TRBV20-1 to TRBJ2-5; TRBD2 matches 8 bases. V lost 1 base and J lost 0; bases outside the gene matches: 1. The CDR3 totals 14 residues. Germline loops: CDR1 DFQATT, CDR2 SNEGSKA (reference sequence). CDR3 residues: CSARGGLDQETQYF. Written as DNA, the CDR3 is TGCAGTGCTAGAGGGGGACTAGACCAAGAGACCCAGTACTTC.

This clonotype was recorded a few times. The chain recombines TRBV5-1 with TRBJ1-1, with 10 positions matching TRBD1. Germline CDR1 is SGHRS and CDR2 is YFSETQ. The V segment lost 4 bases and the J segment 0 bases; nucleotides outside the gene matches: 9. This CDR3 is 17 amino acids long. This CDR3 is CASSPLTGGLMNTEAFF. The DNA for the CDR3 is TGCGCCAGCAGCCCACTGACAGGGGGCCTTATGAACACTGAAGCTTTCTTT.

This clonotype was detected only a few times. This chain connects TRBV10-1 to TRBJ2-7; TRBD2 matches 9 bases. V was pared by 3 bases and J by 2 bases, with 5 bases of the junction left unmatched. In germline, CDR1 is WNHNN, CDR2 SYGVQD (reference sequence). There are 15 residues in the CDR3. CDR3 amino acids: CASSDGSSGTYEQYF. As DNA, the CDR3 is TGCGCCAGCAGTGACGGTTCTAGCGGGACCTACGAGCAGTACTTC.

This clonotype appeared a few times. The chain employs TRBV7-8 and TRBJ1-6; 7 nucleotides align to TRBD1. J gave up 3 bases and V 5 bases, and 13 bases lay outside the gene matches. Per the germline V gene, CDR1 is SGHVS and CDR2 is FQNEAQ. This CDR3 has 18 residues. The CDR3 nucleotides are TGTGCCAGCAGCCCCGGCGGAGGGGGCTTTCGCTATAATTCACCCCTCCACTTT. Its protein is CASSPGGGGFRYNSPLHF.

The chain carries TRBV10-2 and TRBJ2-2; 8 bases agree with TRBD1. The V and J ends lost 7 bases and 2 bases, in that order; junction bases with no gene match: 6. Germline-derived CDR1 and CDR2 are WSHSY and SAAADI. The CDR3 is made up of 15 amino acids. CDR3 region: CASTGDRKNTGELFF. The CDR3 bases are TGCGCCAGCACAGGGGACAGGAAAAACACCGGGGAGCTGTTTTTT.

This clonotype was observed a few times. The chain combines TRBV2 with TRBJ2-5; D might be TRBD2 (6 bases). CDR3 length: 14 amino acids. The germline gives CDR1 SNHLY, CDR2 FYNNEI. V was trimmed by 7 bases and J by 1 base, leaving 13 bases between them. DNA for the CDR3: TGTGCCAGCATCCACGGGAGTCCCCAAGAGACCCAGTACTTC. Its protein product is CASIHGSPQETQYF.

J is TRBJ2-5 and V is TRBV11-2, with TRBD2 matching 7 bases. CDR3 length: 16 amino acids. The trim removed 5 bases at V and 3 bases at J, leaving 12 bases unmatched. Germline CDR1 reads SGHAT; CDR2 reads FQNNGV. The CDR3 bases are TGTGCCAGCAGCCCCCGGGGGGTAGGGCTCGAAGAGACCCAGTACTTC. It is translated as CASSPRGVGLEETQYF.

The rearrangement links TRBV5-1 to TRBJ2-1; 8 bases are a match to TRBD1. Germline CDR1 is SGHRS and CDR2 is YFSETQ. The CDR3 runs to 15 residues. The trim removed 1 base at V and 7 bases at J, leaving 7 bases unmatched. The CDR3 region is CASSLLSGGGNEQFF. The CDR3 nucleotides read TGCGCCAGCAGCTTGTTGTCAGGGGGCGGGAATGAGCAGTTCTTC.

V gene TRBV6-5 combines with J gene TRBJ2-1, with 11 positions matching TRBD2. CDR3 length: 16 amino acids. Germline V gene data show CDR1 as MNHEY and CDR2 as SVGAGI. After removal of 1 base from V and 5 bases from J, the junction contained 4 bases not matched to a gene. Here the CDR3 reads CASSYLAGGLDNEQFF. CDR3 DNA sequence: TGTGCCAGCAGTTACTTAGCGGGGGGGCTCGACAATGAGCAGTTCTTC.

This chain connects TRBV3-1 to TRBJ2-4; TRBD1 matches at 7 bases. V was clipped by 5 bases and J by 0 bases; unmatched bases: 7. This CDR3 has 16 residues. The germline V gene encodes CDR1 LGHDT and CDR2 YNNKEL (reference sequence). The CDR3 loop reads CASSAIGGLAKNIQYF. The CDR3 DNA is TGTGCCAGCAGCGCTATAGGGGGCTTAGCCAAAAACATTCAGTACTTC.